Given below is one TCR beta chain in context. What it recognizes is unknown. The V gene lost 1 base and the J gene lost 7 bases, with 11 bases spanning the gap. The germline gives CDR1 SGHVS, CDR2 FQNEAQ. CDR3 length: 15 residues. The investigators reverse transcribed all of the isolated RNA, so they sequenced expressed TCRB transcripts. TCRdb keeps only in-frame clones here, not all; method: immunoSEQ multiplex PCR. The data contain 150,000 or so clones, under 60% of them singletons. These data come from a study of beta chain features in type 1 diabetes. General study points: Moderately but significantly shorter TCRB CDR3s were found in Type 1 diabetes patients in all four CD4+ subsets. Shorter templates might be favored by PCR, equally in patients and controls.

Sorting that relied on CD45RO/CCR7/CD25/CD127/CD95/CD27 yielded CD4+ naive, central memory, regulatory and stem cell-like memory cells. V gene TRBV7-8 combines with J gene TRBJ1-6; D ambiguous. The receptor was derived from a man aged 18 to 29 in good health. Sequenced input: Tregs from blood. DNA of the CDR3: TGTGCCAGCAGCTTAGGTACCAGAACCAATTCACCCCTCCACTTT. It is translated as CASSLGTRTNSPLHF.